This TCR beta chain was identified during a study of blood T cell repertoires in COVID-19. With 5 bases clipped from V and 4 bases from J, the junction kept 7 bases outside the gene matches. The CDR3 length is 14 residues. Germline lookup yields CDR1 WNHNN and CDR2 SYGVQD (reference sequence). Repertoires were generated with immunoSEQ multiplex PCR, while TCRdb's copy carries only in-frame clones and drops some. The table includes over 100,000 clones, about 85% detected once. V is TRBV10-1 and J is TRBJ1-1; 7 bases match TRBD1. The receptor was isolated from a man older than 75 with acute or convalescent COVID-19. The sequenced sample was peripheral blood. The CDR3 is CASSRGGGITEAFF. DNA of the CDR3: TGCGCCAGCAGTAGAGGGGGCGGAATCACTGAAGCTTTCTTT.